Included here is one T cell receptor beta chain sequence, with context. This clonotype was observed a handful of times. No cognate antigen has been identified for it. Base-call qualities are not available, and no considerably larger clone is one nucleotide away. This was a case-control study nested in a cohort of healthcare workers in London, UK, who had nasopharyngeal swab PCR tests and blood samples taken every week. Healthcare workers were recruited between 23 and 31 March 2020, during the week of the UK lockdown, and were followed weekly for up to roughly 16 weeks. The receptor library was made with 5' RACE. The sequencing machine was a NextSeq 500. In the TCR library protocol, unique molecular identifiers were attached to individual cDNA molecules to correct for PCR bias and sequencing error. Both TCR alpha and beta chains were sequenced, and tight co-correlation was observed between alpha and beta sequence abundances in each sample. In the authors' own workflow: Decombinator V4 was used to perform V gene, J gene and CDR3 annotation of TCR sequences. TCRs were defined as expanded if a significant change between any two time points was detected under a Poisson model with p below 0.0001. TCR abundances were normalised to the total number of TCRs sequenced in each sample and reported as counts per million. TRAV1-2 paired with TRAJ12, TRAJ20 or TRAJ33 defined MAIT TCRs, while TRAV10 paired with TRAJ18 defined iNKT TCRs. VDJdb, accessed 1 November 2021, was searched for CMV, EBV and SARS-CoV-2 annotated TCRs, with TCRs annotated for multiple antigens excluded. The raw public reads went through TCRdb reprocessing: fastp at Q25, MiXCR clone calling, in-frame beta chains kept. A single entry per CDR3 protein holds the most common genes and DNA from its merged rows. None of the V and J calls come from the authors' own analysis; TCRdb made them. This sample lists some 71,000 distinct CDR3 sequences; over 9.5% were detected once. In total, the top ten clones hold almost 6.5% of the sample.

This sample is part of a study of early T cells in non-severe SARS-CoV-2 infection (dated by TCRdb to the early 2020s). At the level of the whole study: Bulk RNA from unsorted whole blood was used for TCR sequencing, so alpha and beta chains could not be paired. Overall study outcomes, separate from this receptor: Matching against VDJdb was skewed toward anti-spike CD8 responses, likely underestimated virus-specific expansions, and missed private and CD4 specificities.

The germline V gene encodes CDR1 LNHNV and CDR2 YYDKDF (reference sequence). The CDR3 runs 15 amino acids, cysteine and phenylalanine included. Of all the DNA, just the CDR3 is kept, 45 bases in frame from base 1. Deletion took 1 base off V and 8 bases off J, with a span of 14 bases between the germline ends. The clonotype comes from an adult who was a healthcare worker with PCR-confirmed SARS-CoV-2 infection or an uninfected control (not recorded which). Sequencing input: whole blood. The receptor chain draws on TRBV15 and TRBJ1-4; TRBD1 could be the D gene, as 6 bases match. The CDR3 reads CATSRAPGQREKLFF. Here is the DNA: TGTGCCACCAGCAGAGCTCCGGGACAACGAGAAAAACTGTTTTTT.